The sequence of this TCR beta chain was determined in a study of OX40 agonist ivuxolimab in advanced cancers. Across the whole study: Each dose-escalation patient presented with hepatocellular carcinoma, melanoma, renal cell or head and neck cancer. Eligibility admitted prior anti-PD-1, anti-PD-L1 or anti-CTLA-4 therapy; 35% to 40% had some.

Study-level points and caveats: Compared with others, partial responders at 0.1-3.0 mg/kg displayed clonal expansion among the lowest.

Concerning this clone itself: Its antigen is not known.

Deletions cut 7 bases from V and 6 bases from J, with 12 bases between. Germline CDR1 is SNHLY and CDR2 is FYNNEI. The CDR3 contains 12 residues. The assay was immunoSEQ multiplex PCR, and TCRdb's table has in-frame clones only and misses some. The table has about 32,000 clones, 76% seen once. This receptor was taken from an adult with an advanced solid tumor such as melanoma, head and neck, liver or kidney cancer. The material sequenced was CD4+ or CD8+ T cells sorted from blood, taken in a trial of the OX40 agonist ivuxolimab. The gene calls are TRBV2 and TRBJ1-1, with D unresolved. CDR3 sequence: CASMGSVSEAFF. The CDR3 coding sequence is TGTGCCAGCATGGGGTCGGTTTCTGAAGCTTTCTTT.